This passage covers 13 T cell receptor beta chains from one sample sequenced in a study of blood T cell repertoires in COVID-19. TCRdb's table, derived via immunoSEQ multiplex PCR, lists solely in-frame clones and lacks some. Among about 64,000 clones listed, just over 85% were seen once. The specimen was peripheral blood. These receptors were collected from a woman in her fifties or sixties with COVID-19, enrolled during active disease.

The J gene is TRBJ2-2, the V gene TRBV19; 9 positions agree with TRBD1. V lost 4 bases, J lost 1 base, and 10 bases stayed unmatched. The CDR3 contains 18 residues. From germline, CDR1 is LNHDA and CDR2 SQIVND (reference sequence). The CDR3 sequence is CASSKQTGGIGNTGELFF. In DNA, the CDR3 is TGTGCCAGTAGTAAACAGACAGGGGGTATAGGGAACACCGGGGAGCTGTTTTTT.

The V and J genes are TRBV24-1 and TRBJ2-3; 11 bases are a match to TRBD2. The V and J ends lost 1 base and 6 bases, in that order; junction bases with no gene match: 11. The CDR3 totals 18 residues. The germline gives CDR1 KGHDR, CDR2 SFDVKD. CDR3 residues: CATSDFVTSGSGNDTQYF. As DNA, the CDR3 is TGTGCCACCAGTGATTTTGTTACTAGCGGGAGTGGCAATGATACGCAGTATTTT.

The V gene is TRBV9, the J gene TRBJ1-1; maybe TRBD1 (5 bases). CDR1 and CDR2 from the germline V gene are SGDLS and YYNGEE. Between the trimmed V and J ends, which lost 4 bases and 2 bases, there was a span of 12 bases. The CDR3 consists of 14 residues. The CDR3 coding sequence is TGTGCCAGCAGCCCCCTAACAGGAAACACTGAAGCTTTCTTT. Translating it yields CASSPLTGNTEAFF.

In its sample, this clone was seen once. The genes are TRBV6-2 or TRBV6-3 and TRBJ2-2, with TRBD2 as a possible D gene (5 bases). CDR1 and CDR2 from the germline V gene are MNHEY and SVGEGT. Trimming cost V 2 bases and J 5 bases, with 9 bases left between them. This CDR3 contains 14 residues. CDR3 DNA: TGTGCCAGCAGTTACGGGGAGAGGACCGGGGAGCTGTTTTTT. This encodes CASSYGERTGELFF.

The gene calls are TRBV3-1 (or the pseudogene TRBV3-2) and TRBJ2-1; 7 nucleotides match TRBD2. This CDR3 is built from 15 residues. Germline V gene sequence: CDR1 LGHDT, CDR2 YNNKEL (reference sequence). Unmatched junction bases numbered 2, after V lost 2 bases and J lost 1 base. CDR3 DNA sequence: TGTGCCAGCAGCCAAAGAGCGGGATCCTACAATGAGCAGTTCTTC. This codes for CASSQRAGSYNEQFF.

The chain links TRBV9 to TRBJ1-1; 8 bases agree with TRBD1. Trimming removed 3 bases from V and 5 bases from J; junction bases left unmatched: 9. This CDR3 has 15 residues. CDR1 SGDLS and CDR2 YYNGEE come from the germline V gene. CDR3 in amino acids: CASSGQGRANTEAFF. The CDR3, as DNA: TGTGCCAGCAGCGGACAGGGGAGGGCGAATACTGAAGCTTTCTTT. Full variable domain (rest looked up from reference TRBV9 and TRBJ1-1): DSGVTQTPKHLITATGQRVTLRCSPRSGDLSVYWYQQSLDQGLQFLIQYYNGEERAKGNILERFSAQQFPDLHSELNLSSLELGDSALYFCASSGQGRANTEAFFGQGTRLTVV.

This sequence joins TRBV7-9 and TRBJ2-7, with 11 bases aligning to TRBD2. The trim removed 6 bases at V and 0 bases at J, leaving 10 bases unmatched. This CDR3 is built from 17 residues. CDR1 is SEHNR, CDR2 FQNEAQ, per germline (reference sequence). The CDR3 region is CASRAPLGTSGSYEQYF. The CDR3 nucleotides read TGTGCCAGCAGAGCTCCCCTCGGGACTAGCGGCTCCTACGAGCAGTACTTC.

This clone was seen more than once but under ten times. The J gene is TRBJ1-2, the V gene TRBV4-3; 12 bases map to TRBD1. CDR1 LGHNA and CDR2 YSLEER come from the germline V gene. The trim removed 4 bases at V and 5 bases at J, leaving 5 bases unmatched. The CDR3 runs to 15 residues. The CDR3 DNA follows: TGCGCCAGCAGCCCGGGACAGGGGGCGATATATGGCTACACCTTC. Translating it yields CASSPGQGAIYGYTF.

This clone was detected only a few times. The CDR3, as DNA: TGTGCCAGTCGGGGGGGGACGGGCAATCAGCCCCAGCATTTT. This codes for CASRGGTGNQPQHF. This chain joins TRBV19 and TRBJ1-5; a weak D match, TRBD1 (5 bases). Per the germline V gene, CDR1 is LNHDA and CDR2 is SQIVND (reference sequence). V lost 8 bases, J lost 2 bases, and 13 bases lay in between. The CDR3 loop spans 14 amino acids.

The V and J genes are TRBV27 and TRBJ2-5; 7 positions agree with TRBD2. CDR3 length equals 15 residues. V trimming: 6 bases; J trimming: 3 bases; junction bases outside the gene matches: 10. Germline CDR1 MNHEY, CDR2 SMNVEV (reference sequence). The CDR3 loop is CASSRLVAGEETQYF. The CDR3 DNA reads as TGTGCCAGCAGCCGTTTGGTAGCGGGTGAAGAGACCCAGTACTTC.

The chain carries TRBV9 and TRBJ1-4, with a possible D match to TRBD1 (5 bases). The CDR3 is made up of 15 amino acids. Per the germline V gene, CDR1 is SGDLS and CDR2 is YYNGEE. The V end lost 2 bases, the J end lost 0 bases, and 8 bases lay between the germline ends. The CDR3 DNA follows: TGTGCCAGCAGCGTGGGGCCTACAACTAATGAAAAACTGTTTTTT. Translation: CASSVGPTTNEKLFF.

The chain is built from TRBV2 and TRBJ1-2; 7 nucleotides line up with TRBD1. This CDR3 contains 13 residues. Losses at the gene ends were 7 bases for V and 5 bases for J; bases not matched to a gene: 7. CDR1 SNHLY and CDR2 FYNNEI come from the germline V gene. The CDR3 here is CASNEQGRYGYTF. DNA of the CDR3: TGTGCCAGCAACGAACAGGGGAGGTATGGCTACACCTTC.

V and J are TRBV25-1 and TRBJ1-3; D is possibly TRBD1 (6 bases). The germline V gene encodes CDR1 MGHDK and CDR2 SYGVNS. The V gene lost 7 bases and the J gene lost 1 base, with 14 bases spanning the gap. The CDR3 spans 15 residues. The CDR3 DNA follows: TGTGCCAGCAAAAACAGGGAATGGTCTGGAAACACCATATATTTT. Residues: CASKNREWSGNTIYF.